This TCR beta chain was captured by sequencing in a study of human T cells and chemical hapten exposure. This clonotype was observed a few times. Each CDR3 protein gets one entry after TCRdb re-called the RACE reads with MiXCR. The sample records about 93,000 distinct CDR3 sequences, 8.5% being singletons. Trimming at V came to 4 bases and at J to 1 base, leaving 8 bases not matched to a gene. The CDR3 runs 17 residues. Germline V lookup: CDR1 SGHRS, CDR2 YFSETQ. Time point: pre-sensitization, week 0. Treatment reported: therapeutic diphenylcyclopropenone sensitization with weekly scalp DPC. Here the sequenced sample was whole blood, taken in connection with sensitization to the hapten diphenylcyclopropenone (DPC). J is TRBJ2-1 and V is TRBV5-1; TRBD2 matches 10 bases. The receptor was isolated from a man between 40 and 49 years old with alopecia areata. Some clones in this sample may be carry-over from other donors' samples. The CDR3 DNA follows: TGCGCCAGCAGCCTCAGCGGGAGGGCTGTATCCTACAATGAGCAGTTCTTC. It is translated as CASSLSGRAVSYNEQFF.